This TCR beta chain comes out of a study of human T cells and chemical hapten exposure. The time point here: patch test 3, about 24 weeks after DPC sensitization. The treatment here: therapeutic diphenylcyclopropenone sensitization with weekly scalp DPC. Germline CDR1 SQVTM, CDR2 ANQGSEA. V trimming: 2 bases; J trimming: 0 bases; junction bases outside the gene matches: 4. This CDR3 contains 15 residues. TCRdb reprocessed the RACE reads via MiXCR and lists one record per CDR3 protein. The sample holds roughly 200,000 distinct CDR3 sequences; approximately 26% are singletons and the top ten take 2% to 2.5%.

The sample consisted of whole blood, taken in connection with sensitization to the hapten diphenylcyclopropenone (DPC). The V call is TRBV29-1, the J call TRBJ2-3; 8 nucleotides match TRBD2. This receptor was taken from a woman in her thirties or forties with alopecia areata. Some clones in this sample may be carry-over from other donors' samples. The CDR3 DNA follows: TGCAGCGTTGAACGGGGGGGAACTAGCACAGATACGCAGTATTTT. Its translation is CSVERGGTSTDTQYF.